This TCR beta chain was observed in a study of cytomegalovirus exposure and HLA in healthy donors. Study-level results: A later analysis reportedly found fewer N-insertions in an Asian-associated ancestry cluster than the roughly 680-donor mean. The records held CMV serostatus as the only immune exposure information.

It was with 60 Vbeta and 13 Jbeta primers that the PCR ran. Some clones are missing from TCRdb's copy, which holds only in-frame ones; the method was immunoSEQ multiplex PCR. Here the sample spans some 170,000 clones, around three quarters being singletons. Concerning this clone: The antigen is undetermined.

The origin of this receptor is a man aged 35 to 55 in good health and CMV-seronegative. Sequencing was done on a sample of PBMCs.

In nucleotides, the CDR3 is TGTGCCAGCAGCTCTGGGCAGGGAATTCGGGAAAAACTGTTTTTT. This codes for CASSSGQGIREKLFF. The chain recombines TRBV7-9 with TRBJ1-4; maybe TRBD1 (5 bases). The CDR3 contains 15 residues. Germline loops: CDR1 SEHNR, CDR2 FQNEAQ (reference sequence). The germline V and J ends were trimmed by 4 bases and 8 bases, with 17 bases remaining between them.